The clone carrying this T cell receptor beta chain has ten or more counts. Primers used for first-strand cDNA, a TRAV- and TRBV-specific set, covered both alpha and beta chains. The PCR that amplified TCRs ran for around 21 cycles, relying on a constant-region primer and a V-primer adapter. TCRdb fed the reads into MiXCR, producing one record per CDR3 protein. The repertoire holds 95,000 to 100,000 distinct CDR3 sequences, roughly 20% seen once, with approximately 4% in the top ten. The CDR3 spans 17 residues. Indicated time point: after trial treatment. Treatment given: LDRT plus nivolumab, ipilimumab, low-dose cyclophosphamide and aspirin (RACIN trial). These data originate in a study of low-dose radiotherapy and immunotherapy resistance in tumors.

V is TRBV21-1 and J is TRBJ1-6; the table names TRBD1, a call not compared with the DNA. TRBV21-1 is a known pseudogene. This specimen consisted of PBMCs, obtained after low-dose radiotherapy plus immunotherapy. The sequence came from a male donor with prostate cancer. CDR3 residues: CASRNGQPRDMHSPLHF. CDR3 bases: TGTGCCAGCAGGAATGGGCAGCCCCGGGATATGCATTCACCCCTCCACTTT.